Listed below are T cell receptor beta chains from one sample, sequenced in a study of blood T cell repertoires in COVID-19. TCRdb keeps only in-frame clones here, not all; method: immunoSEQ multiplex PCR. The sample includes some 120,000 clones, approximately 87% of them seen just once. The specimen was peripheral blood. The receptors stem from a man aged 55 to 70 with acute or convalescent COVID-19. CDR3s include the opening cysteine and the closing phenylalanine or tryptophan. The order of the fields is D gene, clone size, V gene, J gene, CDR3 protein, CDR3 DNA. D genes are given only for firm matches. Where a row states a size, it is once, few, many or the class of an expanded clone; other rows omit it.

D gene: TRBD1; clone size: many; V gene: TRBV18; J gene: TRBJ1-6; CDR3 protein: CASSPNQGANSPLHF; CDR3 DNA: TGTGCCAGCTCGCCGAACCAGGGGGCCAATTCACCCCTCCACTTT
D gene: TRBD1; clone size: NA; V gene: TRBV29-1; J gene: TRBJ2-5; CDR3 protein: CSVAPLTGTGVGETQYF; CDR3 DNA: TGCAGCGTTGCCCCCCTCACCGGGACAGGGGTCGGAGAGACCCAGTACTTC
D gene: TRBD2; clone size: NA; V gene: TRBV4-3; J gene: TRBJ2-1; CDR3 protein: CASSRTSGTYNEQFF; CDR3 DNA: TGCGCCAGCAGCCGGACTAGCGGGACCTACAATGAGCAGTTCTTC
D gene: NA; clone size: NA; V gene: TRBV28; J gene: TRBJ2-7; CDR3 protein: CASSPGGGTYEQYF; CDR3 DNA: TGTGCCAGCAGCCCTGGAGGGGGCACCTACGAGCAGTACTTC
D gene: TRBD1; clone size: NA; V gene: TRBV30; J gene: TRBJ1-2; CDR3 protein: CAWYPGQVNYGYTF; CDR3 DNA: TGTGCCTGGTATCCGGGACAGGTTAACTATGGCTACACCTTC
D gene: TRBD1; clone size: NA; V gene: TRBV27; J gene: TRBJ2-1; CDR3 protein: CASSSPWTGGPNEQFF; CDR3 DNA: TGTGCCAGCAGTTCGCCATGGACAGGGGGCCCGAATGAGCAGTTCTTC
D gene: TRBD1; clone size: NA; V gene: TRBV27; J gene: TRBJ2-7; CDR3 protein: CASSFFTGGFREQYF; CDR3 DNA: TGTGCCAGCAGTTTTTTTACAGGGGGCTTTCGCGAGCAGTACTTC
D gene: TRBD1; clone size: NA; V gene: TRBV5-1; J gene: TRBJ1-4; CDR3 protein: CASRGRTGDEKLFF; CDR3 DNA: TGCGCCAGCAGAGGAAGGACAGGAGATGAAAAACTGTTTTTT
D gene: TRBD2; clone size: NA; V gene: TRBV5-1; J gene: TRBJ2-3; CDR3 protein: CASSLGTSGDDTQYF; CDR3 DNA: TGCGCCAGCAGCTTGGGGACTAGCGGGGATGATACGCAGTATTTT
D gene: NA; clone size: NA; V gene: TRBV6-5; J gene: TRBJ1-4; CDR3 protein: CASSRMGPTNEKLFF; CDR3 DNA: TGTGCCAGCAGTCGAATGGGGCCGACTAATGAAAAACTGTTTTTT
D gene: NA; clone size: NA; V gene: TRBV28; J gene: TRBJ1-3; CDR3 protein: CASSLSGSMWGNTIYF; CDR3 DNA: TGTGCCAGCAGCTTATCCGGTAGTATGTGGGGAAACACCATATATTTT
D gene: TRBD1; clone size: few; V gene: TRBV29-1; J gene: TRBJ2-2; CDR3 protein: CSVRDRGTGELFF; CDR3 DNA: TGCAGCGTCCGGGACAGGGGCACCGGGGAGCTGTTTTTT
D gene: TRBD1; clone size: once; V gene: TRBV7-8; J gene: TRBJ2-5; CDR3 protein: CASSPPGTGPRQTQYF; CDR3 DNA: TGTGCCAGCAGCCCCCCCGGGACAGGCCCAAGACAGACCCAGTACTTC
D gene: NA; clone size: NA; V gene: TRBV18; J gene: TRBJ2-7; CDR3 protein: CASSPRQNPYEQYF; CDR3 DNA: TGTGCCAGCTCACCACGACAGAACCCCTACGAGCAGTACTTC
D gene: NA; clone size: NA; V gene: TRBV7-2; J gene: TRBJ1-2; CDR3 protein: CASTPGGPGIGYGYTF; CDR3 DNA: TGTGCCAGCACCCCGGGGGGTCCGGGCATCGGATATGGCTACACCTTC
D gene: TRBD2; clone size: NA; V gene: TRBV11-3; J gene: TRBJ2-1; CDR3 protein: CASSRLAANEQFF; CDR3 DNA: TGTGCCAGCTCCAGACTAGCGGCCAATGAGCAGTTCTTC
D gene: TRBD1; clone size: NA; V gene: TRBV5-4; J gene: TRBJ2-5; CDR3 protein: CASSRDREETQYF; CDR3 DNA: TGTGCCAGCAGCAGAGACAGGGAAGAGACCCAGTACTTC
D gene: TRBD2; clone size: NA; V gene: TRBV6-6; J gene: TRBJ2-2; CDR3 protein: CASSPSVGLAMNTGELFF; CDR3 DNA: TGTGCCAGCAGTCCATCGGTGGGACTAGCGATGAACACCGGGGAGCTGTTTTTT
D gene: NA; clone size: NA; V gene: TRBV19; J gene: TRBJ2-7; CDR3 protein: CASTDRWGGEQYF; CDR3 DNA: TGTGCCAGTACGGACCGATGGGGAGGCGAGCAGTACTTC
D gene: TRBD1; clone size: once; V gene: TRBV7-2; J gene: TRBJ2-4; CDR3 protein: CASSLRDRDIQYF; CDR3 DNA: TGTGCCAGCAGCTTAAGGGACAGGGACATTCAGTACTTC
D gene: NA; clone size: NA; V gene: TRBV19; J gene: TRBJ2-3; CDR3 protein: CASSILAGATDTQYF; CDR3 DNA: TGTGCCAGTAGTATTTTGGCAGGTGCCACAGATACGCAGTATTTT
D gene: NA; clone size: NA; V gene: TRBV28; J gene: TRBJ1-1; CDR3 protein: CASSPRGTGRNTEAFF; CDR3 DNA: TGTGCCAGCAGTCCTCGCGGGACCGGTCGGAACACTGAAGCTTTCTTT
D gene: TRBD1; clone size: NA; V gene: TRBV5-5; J gene: TRBJ1-6; CDR3 protein: CASSQIGQGNSPLHF; CDR3 DNA: TGTGCCAGCAGCCAGATCGGACAGGGGAATTCACCCCTCCACTTT
D gene: TRBD2; clone size: NA; V gene: TRBV7-3; J gene: TRBJ2-1; CDR3 protein: CASSLRGLAGPYNEQFF; CDR3 DNA: TGTGCCAGCAGCTTAAGGGGACTAGCGGGCCCCTACAATGAGCAGTTCTTC
D gene: TRBD2; clone size: NA; V gene: TRBV7-2; J gene: TRBJ2-3; CDR3 protein: CASSLESGGDTQYF; CDR3 DNA: TGTGCCAGCAGCTTAGAATCGGGAGGAGATACGCAGTATTTT
D gene: TRBD1; clone size: NA; V gene: TRBV9; J gene: TRBJ2-1; CDR3 protein: CASSLGTGEGNEQFF; CDR3 DNA: TGTGCCAGCTCCCTAGGCACAGGGGAAGGGAATGAGCAGTTCTTC
D gene: NA; clone size: once; V gene: TRBV9; J gene: TRBJ1-4; CDR3 protein: CASGAGFGEKLFF; CDR3 DNA: TGTGCCAGCGGTGCAGGGTTCGGTGAAAAACTGTTTTTT
D gene: NA; clone size: NA; V gene: TRBV6-5; J gene: TRBJ2-1; CDR3 protein: CASSYSEDFSYNEQFF; CDR3 DNA: TGTGCCAGCAGTTACTCGGAGGATTTCTCCTACAATGAGCAGTTCTTC
D gene: TRBD2; clone size: few; V gene: TRBV5-6; J gene: TRBJ2-1; CDR3 protein: CASSGGLAVSYNEQFF; CDR3 DNA: TGTGCCAGCAGCGGGGGACTAGCGGTCTCCTACAATGAGCAGTTCTTC
D gene: TRBD2; clone size: few; V gene: TRBV7-3; J gene: TRBJ2-7; CDR3 protein: CASSSLAGAYEQYF; CDR3 DNA: TGTGCCAGCAGCTCCTTAGCGGGAGCCTACGAGCAGTACTTC
D gene: NA; clone size: NA; V gene: TRBV9; J gene: TRBJ2-2; CDR3 protein: CASSEILSGAHTGELFF; CDR3 DNA: TGTGCCAGCAGCGAGATACTGAGCGGAGCCCACACCGGGGAGCTGTTTTTT
D gene: NA; clone size: once; V gene: TRBV12-5; J gene: TRBJ2-5; CDR3 protein: CASGLDLPGQGTSGTRLAQYF; CDR3 DNA: TGTGCTAGTGGTTTGGACCTTCCGGGACAGGGTACTAGCGGGACACGTTTGGCCCAGTACTTC
D gene: TRBD1; clone size: few; V gene: TRBV7-9; J gene: TRBJ1-5; CDR3 protein: CASSRTGSSNQPQHF; CDR3 DNA: TGTGCCAGCAGCAGGACAGGGTCTAGCAATCAGCCCCAGCATTTT
D gene: TRBD2; clone size: NA; V gene: TRBV7-2; J gene: TRBJ2-1; CDR3 protein: CASSPYLAASYNEQFF; CDR3 DNA: TGTGCCAGCAGCCCCTATCTAGCGGCTTCCTACAATGAGCAGTTCTTC
D gene: NA; clone size: NA; V gene: TRBV3-1/TRBV3-2; J gene: TRBJ1-3; CDR3 protein: CASSRGHSGNTIYF; CDR3 DNA: TGTGCCAGCAGTCGCGGACATTCTGGAAACACCATATATTTT
D gene: NA; clone size: NA; V gene: TRBV9; J gene: TRBJ2-7; CDR3 protein: CASSALDTSGYEQYF; CDR3 DNA: TGTGCCAGCAGCGCCTTGGACACTTCTGGGTACGAGCAGTACTTC